This T cell receptor (beta chain) was captured in a study of STAT5B mutations in CD4+ large granular lymphocyte leukemia. The assay was immunoSEQ multiplex PCR, and TCRdb's table has in-frame clones only and misses some. The sample carries about 38,000 clones, approximately 85% recorded once. What was sequenced was CD4+ T cells from blood buffy coats. The sequence was obtained from a human donor in good health.

This chain's CDR3 is CASSYSSGGASSYNEQFF. The CDR3 nucleotides are TGCGCCAGCAGCTATTCTAGCGGGGGGGCCAGCTCCTACAATGAGCAGTTCTTC. The chain is built from TRBV5-1 and TRBJ2-1, with 12 nucleotides matching TRBD2. Looked up from germline, CDR1 is SGHRS and CDR2 is YFSETQ. The CDR3 runs 18 residues. J lost 0 bases, V lost 3 bases, and 7 bases had no gene match.